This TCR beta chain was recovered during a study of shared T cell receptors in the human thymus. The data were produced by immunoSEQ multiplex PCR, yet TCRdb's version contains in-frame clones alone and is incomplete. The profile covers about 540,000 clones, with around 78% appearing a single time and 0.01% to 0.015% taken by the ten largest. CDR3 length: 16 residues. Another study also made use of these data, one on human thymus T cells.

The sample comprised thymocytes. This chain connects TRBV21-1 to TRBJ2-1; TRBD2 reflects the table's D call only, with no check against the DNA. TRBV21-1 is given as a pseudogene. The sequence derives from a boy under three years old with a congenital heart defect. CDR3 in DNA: TGTGCCAGCACCGCCCACGGGAGCGGGGGACACAATGAGCAGTTCTTC. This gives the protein CASTAHGSGGHNEQFF.